This TCR beta chain was sequenced in a study of blood T cell repertoires in COVID-19. Study in general: Samples taken during acute and convalescent COVID-19 were collected in the United States, Italy and Spain. Sample material is recorded as cDNA or gDNA derived from T cells, B-cell-depleted T cells, or PBMCs.

This CDR3 contains 15 residues. Germline-derived CDR1 and CDR2 are SGHTA and FQGNSA. J was trimmed by 5 bases and V by 6 bases; bases with no gene match: 5. Original data processing: It was from reference gene primer amplification that nucleated cell counts were estimated. Data came from immunoSEQ multiplex PCR; TCRdb stores just in-frame clones and leaves some out. The DNA gave D and trimming, while V, J and clone size come from that table. The table has approximately 50,000 clones, 79% seen once; the top ten hold 20% to 30%. The origin of this receptor is an older man with acute or convalescent COVID-19. This chain links TRBV7-2 with TRBJ2-2, with TRBD2 identical over 11 bases. Sample: peripheral blood. The CDR3 loop is CASRPGTSGTGELFF. For the CDR3, the DNA is TGTGCCAGCAGACCTGGGACTAGCGGTACCGGGGAGCTGTTTTTT.